This TCR beta chain was captured by sequencing in a study of control samples from healthy donors and cancer patients. Some clones are missing from TCRdb's copy, which holds only in-frame ones; the method was immunoSEQ multiplex PCR. This sample carries about 140,000 clones, about 89% of them seen once, and the ten largest clones take 5.5% to 9%. Trimming left V 4 bases short and J 0 bases short, with 7 bases between. This CDR3 is built from 13 residues. Germline V lookup: CDR1 SQVTM, CDR2 ANQGSEA. Specimen: blood. The TCR originated in a young man in good health. The chain links TRBV29-1 to TRBJ1-5; D ambiguous. Here the CDR3 DNA reads TGCAGCGTTGGCGATTATAGCAATCAGCCCCAGCATTTT. It encodes CSVGDYSNQPQHF.